Sample share makes the clone carrying this T cell receptor beta chain medium-sized. This specimen comes from a study of tumor-infiltrating lymphocytes in oesophageal squamous cell carcinoma. TCRdb reanalysed the PCR reads using MiXCR and keeps one entry per CDR3 protein. Of more than 9,500 distinct CDR3 sequences listed, around 49% are singletons. This CDR3 region has 17 residues. Looked up from germline, CDR1 is SGHTA and CDR2 is FQGNSA. V dropped 0 bases and J dropped 2; count of bases not matched to a gene: 6. The rearrangement links TRBV7-2 to TRBJ2-7; TRBD2 matches at 11 bases. This clonotype originated in a female donor with esophageal squamous cell carcinoma. The sample comprised esophageal tumor tissue. The CDR3 reads CASSLAPTSGAAYEQYF. As DNA, the CDR3 is TGTGCCAGCAGCTTAGCCCCGACTAGCGGGGCCGCCTACGAGCAGTACTTC.